This T cell receptor (beta chain) was sequenced for a study of blood T cell repertoires in COVID-19. Assay used: immunoSEQ multiplex PCR; TCRdb lists only in-frame clones, some missing. In the table there are about 230,000 clones, 65% to 90% of which are singletons. The CDR3 spans 16 residues. The chain recombines TRBV21-1 with TRBJ2-2; the DNA was not used to check the table's D call, TRBD2. TRBV21-1 is a documented pseudogene. The sequenced sample consisted of peripheral blood. The receptor comes from a middle-aged woman who had recovered from COVID-19. The CDR3 spells CASSKGTRRGTGELFF. Written as DNA, the CDR3 is TGTGCCAGCAGCAAAGGGACGCGGAGAGGGACCGGGGAGCTGTTTTTT.